The 9 T cell receptor beta chains given below trace back to one sample, sequenced in a study of early T cells in non-severe SARS-CoV-2 infection. From the 5' RACE reads, TCRdb called clonotypes with MiXCR, one entry per CDR3 protein. Of just over 60,000 distinct CDR3 sequences detected, approximately 10% appear once; the ten largest clones hold over 0.95%. The sample was whole blood. The receptors come from an adult who was a healthcare worker with PCR-confirmed SARS-CoV-2 infection or an uninfected control (not recorded which).

The chain joins TRBV12-3 or TRBV12-4 to TRBJ2-2, with TRBD1 matching 9 bases. V lost 3 bases and J lost 7; bases outside the gene matches: 3. This CDR3 is built from 14 residues. The CDR3 region has the DNA TGTGCCAGCAGTTTGGGACAGGGATTCGGGGAGCTGTTTTTT. It codes for CASSLGQGFGELFF.

The gene calls are TRBV25-1 and TRBJ1-3; TRBD1 is a possible D gene (6 bases). The V gene lost 1 base and the J gene lost 0 bases, with 13 bases spanning the gap. The CDR3 has 17 residues. The V gene's germline CDR1 is MGHDK and CDR2 SYGVNS. CDR3 nucleotide sequence: TGTGCCAGCAGTGAATCGGGGGGCGTCCCCTCTGGAAACACCATATATTTT. Translation: CASSESGGVPSGNTIYF.

This clonotype was found a few times. V gene TRBV7-9 combines with J gene TRBJ1-2; perhaps TRBD1 as D (5 bases). This CDR3 has 15 amino acids. V dropped 5 bases and J dropped 3 bases, with 16 bases sitting between them. Germline V lookup: CDR1 SEHNR, CDR2 FQNEAQ (reference sequence). The CDR3 region is CASSPGRRGHYGYTF. Written as DNA, the CDR3 is TGTGCCAGCAGCCCCGGCCGGAGGGGTCACTATGGCTACACCTTC.

The gene calls are TRBV18 and TRBJ1-3; D possibly corresponds to TRBD1 (6 bases). The CDR3 is 16 residues long. Trimming shortened V by 2 bases and J by 4 bases, and 15 bases separated the two germline ends. The germline V gene encodes CDR1 KGHSH and CDR2 LQKENI. For the CDR3, the DNA is TGTGCCAGCTCACCAAACAGGGAGGTATCCGGAAACACCATATATTTT. Amino acids: CASSPNREVSGNTIYF.

This sequence joins TRBV29-1 and TRBJ2-2; no clear D. V lost 4 bases and J lost 3, with 12 bases in between. The CDR3 is made up of 14 amino acids. Germline CDR1 reads SQVTM; CDR2 reads ANQGSEA. The CDR3 DNA reads TGCAGCGTTGGAGTACACCCGGACACCGGGGAGCTGTTTTTT. Translation gives CSVGVHPDTGELFF.

This clonotype was seen many times. The chain combines TRBV24-1 with TRBJ1-2; maybe TRBD1 (5 bases). Germline lookup yields CDR1 KGHDR and CDR2 SFDVKD. With 4 bases removed from V and 4 bases from J, the gap between germline ends came to 15 bases. CDR3 length: 15 residues. The CDR3 region is CATSDPQDGGYGYTF. Written as DNA, the CDR3 is TGTGCCACCAGTGACCCTCAAGACGGGGGCTATGGCTACACCTTC.

This rearrangement joins TRBV19 to TRBJ2-5; 9 bases are shared with TRBD1. Trimming took 4 bases from V and 5 from J; bases not matched to a gene: 8. The length of the CDR3 is 15 residues. The germline gives CDR1 LNHDA, CDR2 SQIVND (reference sequence). The CDR3: CASSKRTGDWETQYF. CDR3 DNA: TGTGCCAGTAGTAAGAGGACAGGGGACTGGGAGACCCAGTACTTC.

The V and J genes are TRBV7-8 and TRBJ2-2; D may be TRBD2 (5 bases). There are 16 residues in the CDR3. The ends were cut back, 0 bases at V and 0 bases at J, with 8 bases in the middle. CDR1 is SGHVS, CDR2 FQNEAQ, per germline. The CDR3 spells CASSLAGRANTGELFF. The CDR3 DNA is TGTGCCAGCAGCTTAGCAGGGAGAGCGAACACCGGGGAGCTGTTTTTT.

This clonotype was counted at least ten times. J is TRBJ1-2 and V is TRBV3-1; D remains ambiguous. This CDR3 spans 13 amino acids. Germline lookup yields CDR1 LGHDT and CDR2 YNNKEL (reference sequence). V gave up 1 base and J gave up 4 bases, with 7 bases separating them. CDR3 nucleotides: TGTGCCAGCAGCCAAGTGGGCAGCTATGGCTACACCTTC. It codes for CASSQVGSYGYTF.